This TCR beta chain appears in the sequencing data of a study of cytomegalovirus exposure and HLA in healthy donors. The CDR3 extends over 15 amino acids. Germline assignment: CDR1 MNHEY and CDR2 SMNVEV (reference sequence). V was pared by 8 bases and J by 5 bases, with 14 bases of the junction left unmatched. In regard to this clone: The target antigen is unknown.

It was with 60 Vbeta and 13 Jbeta primers that the PCR ran. The data were produced by immunoSEQ multiplex PCR, yet TCRdb's version contains in-frame clones alone and is incomplete. This sample has about 150,000 clones, with approximately 80% found just once. Study conclusions and caveats: In presence/absence analyses, roughly uniform sequencing depth across donors was assumed. The majority of TCR sequences were rare, yet some public TCRs appeared in many donors.

The clonotype comes from a woman aged 40 to 50 in good health and CMV-seropositive. V usage is TRBV27 and J usage is TRBJ2-5; 7 bases agree with TRBD1. Sequencing was performed on PBMCs. The CDR3 DNA sequence: TGTGCCAGCGGCGTAGGCCAGGGGGTGTTGGAGACCCAGTACTTC. Amino acids: CASGVGQGVLETQYF.